The text below deals with one T cell receptor (beta chain). It lacks a known antigen. The sample holds no much larger clone one base away, and base qualities are not on file. These data originate in a study of lymphopenia after photon versus proton radiotherapy (dated by TCRdb to about 2019). About the study as a whole: The immunological effects of photon versus proton radiation therapy were compared in patients with gastrointestinal tumors who developed high-grade lymphopenia. The study was designed to characterize how the impact on the immune system differs between the two radiation modalities. A cohort of around 18 patients with gastrointestinal tumors who received either photon or proton therapy and subsequently developed lymphopenia was included. What the work shows at the level of the full study, not this receptor alone: The authors looked at the survival association only in patients who died, and they framed better survival with proton therapy as a possibility rather than a demonstrated result. Once the lymphocyte count had reached its nadir, the repertoires of photon-treated patients showed oligoclonal expansion, particularly of CD8+ Temra cells, and this expansion drove the decline in diversity. During treatment, patients who received proton therapy stayed relatively stable, whereas patients who received photon therapy lost naive T cells and TCR diversity and gained effector/memory populations. Across the cohort, an inverse correlation was found between a larger post-nadir drop in TCR diversity and overall survival time among patients who died.

Libraries came from the immunoSEQ multiplex PCR assay. Alongside multiparametric flow cytometry, deep sequencing of rearranged TCR beta loci was used to profile the T cell repertoires. This immuneACCESS table, as held by TCRdb, lists in-frame sequences with V and J called but not all clones. Of the missing ones, under half trace to an unresolved V gene in checked studies; the others have no known cause. For this sample the table gives 35,000 to 45,000 clones, of which 85% to 90% were detected only once. Of the sample, approximately 3% is held by the ten largest clones. This TCR came from a man aged 50 to 59 with gastric cancer. Source: peripheral blood, taken from a patient treated with photon-based radiotherapy.

The nucleotide sequence reads as follows: TGTGCCAGCAGCTTATTCAGGAATTCCTACAATGAGCAGTTCTTC. It encodes CASSLFRNSYNEQFF. The chain joins TRBV7-9 to TRBJ2-1, with the D segment identity uncertain. V and J are truncated by 2 bases and 1 base respectively, leaving an intervening sequence of 9 bases. Spanning cysteine to phenylalanine, the CDR3 consists of 15 amino acids. The kept DNA is CDR3 alone, 45 bases in frame from the first base. From a lookup of the germline V gene (reference sequence), CDR1 and CDR2 are SEHNR and FQNEAQ.